This passage covers 30 T cell receptor beta chains from one sample sequenced in a study of T-cell reconstitution after alpha-beta-depleted transplantation in children. Preparation of the TCRbeta library was carried out with unique molecular identifiers. MiXCR, run by TCRdb on the PCR reads, gives a single entry per CDR3 protein. The sample shows hundreds of thousands of distinct CDR3 sequences, 15% to 20% of them seen only once. The sequencing here drew on PBMCs from the stem cell graft donor, taken from the stem cell graft. The receptors stem from a human donor who donated a stem cell graft to a child with acute myeloid leukemia.

There are a few counts of this clonotype. The gene calls are TRBV7-9 and TRBJ2-1; D call uncertain. Trimming stripped 5 bases from V and 0 bases from J, with 14 bases between. The CDR3 sequence is 16 residues long. Germline CDR1 is SEHNR and CDR2 is FQNEAQ (reference sequence). CDR3 residues: CASSKPPQSSYNEQFF. The DNA of the CDR3 is TGTGCCAGCAGCAAGCCGCCACAGAGCTCCTACAATGAGCAGTTCTTC.

This clonotype has just a few counts. The chain combines TRBV4-2 with TRBJ1-6; 9 nucleotides line up with TRBD1. Germline values: CDR1 LGHNA, CDR2 YNFKEQ. The CDR3 contains 16 residues. V trimming: 0 bases; J trimming: 9 bases; junction bases outside the gene matches: 6. The DNA for the CDR3 is TGTGCCAGCAGCCAAGAAAGGGACAGGGAAAGTTCACCCCTCCACTTT. Translated, it gives CASSQERDRESSPLHF.

The chain has TRBV20-1 and TRBJ2-2, with 10 bases matching TRBD2. CDR3 size: 15 residues. V dropped 3 bases and J dropped 3; count of bases not matched to a gene: 4. CDR1 is DFQATT and CDR2 is SNEGSKA in the germline V gene (reference sequence). In DNA form, the CDR3 reads TGCAGTGCTAGGCTAGCGGGGGCCTACACCGGGGAGCTGTTTTTT. Protein sequence: CSARLAGAYTGELFF.

This clonotype was detected only once. This chain uses TRBV27 with TRBJ2-2; 9 nucleotides match TRBD1. This CDR3 comprises 17 residues. Trimming took 4 bases from V and 6 from J; bases not matched to a gene: 12. Germline values: CDR1 MNHEY, CDR2 SMNVEV (reference sequence). In DNA, the CDR3 is TGTGCCAGCAGTTCCCCCGGGACAGGGTCCGTCTCCGGGGAGCTGTTTTTT. Amino acid sequence: CASSSPGTGSVSGELFF.

The gene calls are TRBV4-1 and TRBJ1-2; D is ambiguous. V was clipped by 6 bases and J by 2 bases, with 13 bases between them. CDR1 and CDR2 (germline): MGHRA, YSYEKL. This CDR3 has 14 amino acids. The CDR3 sequence: CASRSWETNYGYTF. Here the CDR3 DNA reads TGCGCCAGCAGGTCGTGGGAGACAAACTATGGCTACACCTTC.

This clonotype was counted between two and nine times. V and J are TRBV20-1 and TRBJ2-1, with D perhaps TRBD2 (5 bases). Germline CDR1 and CDR2: DFQATT and SNEGSKA (reference sequence). This CDR3 is built from 16 residues. V lost 0 bases, J lost 3 bases, and 15 bases lay in between. CDR3 residues: CSAREDLALYYNEQFF. The DNA of the CDR3 is TGCAGTGCTAGAGAGGATCTAGCACTATACTACAATGAGCAGTTCTTC.

This clonotype was seen only a few times. V and J are TRBV12-3 or TRBV12-4 and TRBJ2-5, with D unclear. V lost 4 bases and J 5 bases, leaving 14 bases between the germline ends. The CDR3 is 14 amino acids. CDR3 protein: CASSSWARSETQYF. In DNA, the CDR3 is TGTGCCAGCAGTTCCTGGGCCAGGTCGGAGACCCAGTACTTC.

The chain employs TRBV6-1 and TRBJ2-2; D remains unclear. CDR1 and CDR2 from the germline V gene are MNHNS and SASEGT. Trimming pared 4 bases from V and 0 bases from J, leaving 12 bases between. This CDR3 has 16 amino acids. CDR3 coding DNA: TGTGCCAGCAGTGGCTGGACGTTCGCGAACACCGGGGAGCTGTTTTTT. Protein product: CASSGWTFANTGELFF.

This clonotype was seen many times. The J gene is TRBJ2-3, the V gene TRBV27; 7 nucleotides match TRBD1. V shed 5 bases, J shed 2 bases, and the junction held 4 bases outside the gene matches. The CDR3 runs to 14 residues. Germline V gene lookup returns CDR1 MNHEY and CDR2 SMNVEV (reference sequence). The CDR3 coding sequence is TGTGCCAGCAGTCTGACAGGGATCACAGATACGCAGTATTTT. Translation: CASSLTGITDTQYF.

This clonotype came up many times. The chain is built from TRBV7-2 and TRBJ2-1; 8 nucleotides align to TRBD1. The CDR3 has 14 residues. Germline V CDR1 and CDR2: SGHTA, FQGNSA. V lost 5 bases to trimming and J lost 1 base; unmatched junction nucleotides: 1. CDR3 amino acids: CASSRDRSYNEQFF. CDR3 sequence (DNA): TGTGCCAGCAGCCGGGACAGGTCCTACAATGAGCAGTTCTTC.

Points on this clonotype: One junction end does not reproduce the germline sequence, and a read error may be involved. This sequence joins TRBV5-8 and TRBJ1-2; D uncertain. The length of the CDR3 is 13 residues. Per germline, CDR1 SGHTS and CDR2 YDEGEE. CDR3 residues: CAISPRTNGGYTF. For the CDR3, the DNA is TGTGCCATCAGCCCTCGGACCAACGGTGGCTACACCTTC.

The table lists this clonotype with a few counts. The gene calls are TRBV27 and TRBJ2-5, with D perhaps TRBD1 or TRBD2 (5 bases each). CDR1 MNHEY and CDR2 SMNVEV come from the germline V gene (reference sequence). V was cut by 5 bases and J by 2 bases, with 18 bases left in between. The CDR3 runs to 16 residues. Here the CDR3 DNA reads TGTGCCAGCAGTCACCGCAAGGGGAGAGGGCAAGAGACCCAGTACTTC. Residues: CASSHRKGRGQETQYF.

The chain has TRBV10-3 and TRBJ1-1; 7 bases align to TRBD1. Germline loops: CDR1 ENHRY, CDR2 SYGVKD. Trimming removed 8 bases from V and 0 bases from J; junction bases left unmatched: 9. The CDR3 is made up of 15 amino acids. The CDR3 loop reads CAIDRDQEMNTEAFF. CDR3 coding DNA: TGTGCCATCGACAGGGATCAAGAGATGAACACTGAAGCTTTCTTT.

This clonotype has ten or more counts. The rearrangement uses TRBV5-1 and TRBJ2-1; 10 bases align to TRBD1. Germline values: CDR1 SGHRS, CDR2 YFSETQ. This CDR3 has 14 amino acids. V shed 5 bases and J 4 bases; nucleotides not matched to a gene: 3. The CDR3 here is CASSRTGGYNEQFF. The CDR3 bases are TGCGCCAGCAGTAGGACAGGGGGTTACAATGAGCAGTTCTTC.

The CDR3 here is CASSLWASDQYNEQFF. The CDR3 coding sequence is TGTGCCAGCAGTTTATGGGCTAGCGACCAATACAATGAGCAGTTCTTC. The gene calls are TRBV28 and TRBJ2-1; perhaps TRBD2 as D (6 bases). The length of the CDR3 is 16 residues. The germline V and J ends were trimmed by 0 bases and 4 bases, with 13 bases remaining between them. Germline loops: CDR1 MDHEN, CDR2 SYDVKM.

This clonotype has ten or more counts. V is TRBV9 and J is TRBJ1-1; 7 bases agree with TRBD1. The ends lost 3 bases at V and 1 base at J; junction bases unmatched: 6. Germline CDR1 reads SGDLS; CDR2 reads YYNGEE. This CDR3 comprises 15 residues. DNA for the CDR3: TGTGCCAGCAGCGCCCTACAGGGGCAGAACACTGAAGCTTTCTTT. It translates to CASSALQGQNTEAFF.

This clonotype occurred many times. V is TRBV6-5 and J is TRBJ1-3; D is undetermined. The germline CDR1 and CDR2 sequences are MNHEY and SVGAGI. V was clipped by 2 bases and J by 0 bases, with 11 bases between them. This CDR3 region has 16 residues. The CDR3, as DNA: TGTGCCAGCAGTTACAGGCATCGCAGCTCTGGAAACACCATATATTTT. Translating it yields CASSYRHRSSGNTIYF.

This clonotype was counted many times. The J gene is TRBJ2-3, the V gene TRBV20-1; D may correspond to TRBD1 or TRBD2 (6 bases each). This CDR3 is 15 amino acids long. Germline CDR1 reads DFQATT; CDR2 reads SNEGSKA (reference sequence). V lost 2 bases to trimming and J lost 0 bases, with 12 bases between them. The DNA of the CDR3 is TGCAGTGCTAGACCCGGGGGCCTGAGCACAGATACGCAGTATTTT. It encodes CSARPGGLSTDTQYF.

J is TRBJ2-1 and V is TRBV4-2; either TRBD1 or TRBD2 may supply D (5 bases each). CDR1 and CDR2 from the germline V gene are LGHNA and YNFKEQ. Trimming pared 4 bases from V and 3 bases from J, leaving 16 bases between. The CDR3 has 16 residues. The CDR3 DNA is TGTGCCAGCAGCCCCTTTATGGGGGAAAGCTACAATGAGCAGTTCTTC. Translated, it gives CASSPFMGESYNEQFF.

This clonotype was seen ten or more times. The V call is TRBV7-2, the J call TRBJ1-1; TRBD1 matches 8 bases. After removal of 2 bases from V and 3 bases from J, the junction contained 2 bases not matched to a gene. Germline V lookup: CDR1 SGHTA, CDR2 FQGNSA. The CDR3 length is 14 residues. The CDR3 spells CASSLTDRDTEAFF. The CDR3 nucleotides read TGTGCCAGCAGCTTAACGGACAGGGACACTGAAGCTTTCTTT. Full variable domain (remainder filled in from reference TRBV7-2 and TRBJ1-1): GAGVSQSPSNKVTEKGKDVELRCDPISGHTALYWYRQSLGQGLEFLIYFQGNSAPDKSGLPSDRFSAERTGGSVSTLTIQRTQQEDSAVYLCASSLTDRDTEAFFGQGTRLTVV.

This clonotype was counted between two and nine times. The gene calls are TRBV4-3 and TRBJ2-1; tentative D call: TRBD1 (5 bases). Germline V lookup: CDR1 LGHNA, CDR2 YSLEER. Deletions cut 2 bases from V and 5 bases from J, with 13 bases between. The CDR3 is 15 amino acids. The CDR3 DNA sequence: TGCGCCAGCAGCCAACAACAGGCTCTTAACAATGAGCAGTTCTTC. This encodes CASSQQQALNNEQFF.

In this sample, this clonotype turned up a few times. The chain uses TRBV10-3 and TRBJ2-7, with D maybe TRBD2 (5 bases). With 2 bases removed from V and 4 bases from J, the gap between germline ends came to 18 bases. The CDR3 contains 16 residues. Germline CDR1 is ENHRY and CDR2 is SYGVKD. CDR3 in DNA: TGTGCCATCAGTGAGGTTGGAGGAGCGTTTCTATACGAGCAGTACGTC. Translating it yields CAISEVGGAFLYEQYV.

The CDR3 DNA follows: TGTGCCACCTTCATGCCAGGGCGCACCGGGGAGCTGTTTTTT. It specifies CATFMPGRTGELFF. This chain links TRBV7-9 with TRBJ2-2, with D maybe TRBD1 (5 bases). V was shortened by 10 bases and J by 4 bases, with 16 bases between the two germline ends. CDR1 is SEHNR, CDR2 FQNEAQ, per germline (reference sequence). The CDR3 has 14 residues.

Details on this clonotype: A much more abundant neighbour one base away suggests this may be a read error. The chain uses TRBV12-3 or TRBV12-4 and TRBJ2-1; no definite D call. This CDR3 is built from 13 residues. Between the trimmed V and J ends, which lost 7 bases and 6 bases, there was a span of 13 bases. CDR3 bases: TGTGCCAGCACCCGGAACTTGAGCAATGAGCAGTTCTTC. This translates into CASTRNLSNEQFF.

Ten or more counts support this clonotype. The gene calls are TRBV12-3 or TRBV12-4 and TRBJ1-5; D gene unclear. V was clipped by 5 bases and J by 10 bases, with 12 bases between them. This CDR3 has 12 residues. In nucleotides, the CDR3 is TGTGCCAGCAGTCGGTACACCTCTCCCCAGCATTTT. Protein product: CASSRYTSPQHF.

This CDR3 reads CASSYRGLYSYEQYF. The CDR3, as DNA: TGTGCCAGCAGCTACAGGGGGCTTTACTCCTACGAGCAGTACTTC. The chain is built from TRBV13 and TRBJ2-7; 9 nucleotides match TRBD1. Germline CDR1 is PRHDT and CDR2 is FYEKMQ (reference sequence). The CDR3 is 15 amino acids. Losses at the gene ends were 4 bases for V and 0 bases for J; bases not matched to a gene: 4.

This clonotype was counted ten times or more. The chain links TRBV20-1 to TRBJ2-5; TRBD2 matches 10 bases. This CDR3 spans 13 amino acids. The V gene end was trimmed by 1 base and the J gene end by 4 bases; junction bases not matched to a gene: 0. Germline V gives CDR1 DFQATT, CDR2 SNEGSKA (reference sequence). Written as DNA, the CDR3 is TGCAGTGCTAGAGTAGCGGGGGGAGAGACCCAGTACTTC. This sequence encodes CSARVAGGETQYF.

This clonotype was detected ten times or more. One junction end does not reproduce the germline sequence, and a read error may be involved. The J gene is TRBJ1-2, the V gene TRBV27; D is ambiguous. Germline V CDR1 and CDR2: MNHEY, SMNVEV (reference sequence). The CDR3 is made up of 12 amino acids. The CDR3 is CASSSGDTTQLF. The DNA for the CDR3 is TGTGCCAGCAGTTCCGGAGACACCACTCAACTCTTC.

The genes are TRBV24-1 and TRBJ2-7; D is uncertain. The CDR3 has 14 residues. V lost 5 bases, J lost 1 base, and 11 bases lay in between. Germline V gene sequence: CDR1 KGHDR, CDR2 SFDVKD. In nucleotides, the CDR3 is TGTGCCACCAGTGGGGCAGTTCCTTCCTACGAGCAGTACTTC. Amino acid sequence: CATSGAVPSYEQYF.

This clonotype showed up many times. The rearrangement links TRBV5-4 to TRBJ1-2; the D is unclear. V dropped 4 bases and J dropped 4 bases, with 11 bases sitting between them. Per the germline V gene, CDR1 is SGHNT and CDR2 is YYREEE (reference sequence). The CDR3 extends over 13 amino acids. CDR3 sequence reads: CASSPDNTYGYTF. The DNA of the CDR3 is TGTGCCAGCAGCCCCGACAATACCTATGGCTACACCTTC.